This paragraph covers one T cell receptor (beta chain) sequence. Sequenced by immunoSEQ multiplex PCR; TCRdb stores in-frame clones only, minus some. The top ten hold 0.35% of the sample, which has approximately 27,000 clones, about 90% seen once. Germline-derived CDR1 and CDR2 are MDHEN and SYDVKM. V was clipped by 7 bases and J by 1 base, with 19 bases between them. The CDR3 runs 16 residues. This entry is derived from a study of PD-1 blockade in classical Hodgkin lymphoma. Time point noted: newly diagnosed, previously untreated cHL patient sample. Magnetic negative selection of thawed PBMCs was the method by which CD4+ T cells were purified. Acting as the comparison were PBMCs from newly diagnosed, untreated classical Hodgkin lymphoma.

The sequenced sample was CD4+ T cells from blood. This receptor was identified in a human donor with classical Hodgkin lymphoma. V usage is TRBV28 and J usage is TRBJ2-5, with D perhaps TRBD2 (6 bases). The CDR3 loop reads CASTPGGAVLQETQYF. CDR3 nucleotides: TGTGCCAGCACGCCCGGGGGAGCGGTCCTCCAAGAGACCCAGTACTTC.